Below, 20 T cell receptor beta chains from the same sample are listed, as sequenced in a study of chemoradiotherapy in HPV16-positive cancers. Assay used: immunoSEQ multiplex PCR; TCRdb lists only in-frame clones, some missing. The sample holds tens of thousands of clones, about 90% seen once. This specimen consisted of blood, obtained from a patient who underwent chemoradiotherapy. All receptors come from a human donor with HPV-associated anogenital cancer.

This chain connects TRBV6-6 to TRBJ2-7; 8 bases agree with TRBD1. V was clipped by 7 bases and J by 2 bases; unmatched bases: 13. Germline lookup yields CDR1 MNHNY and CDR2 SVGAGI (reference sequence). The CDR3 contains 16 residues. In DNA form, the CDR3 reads TGTGCCAGCACTGACGGAACAGGGGGTGCAACCTACGAGCAGTACTTC. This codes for CASTDGTGGATYEQYF.

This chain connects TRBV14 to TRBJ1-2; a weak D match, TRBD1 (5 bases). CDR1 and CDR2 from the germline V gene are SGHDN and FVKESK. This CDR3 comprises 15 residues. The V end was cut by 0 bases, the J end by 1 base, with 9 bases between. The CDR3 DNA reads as TGTGCCAGCAGCCAAGAAGCGGGGGTTAACTATGGCTACACCTTC. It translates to CASSQEAGVNYGYTF.

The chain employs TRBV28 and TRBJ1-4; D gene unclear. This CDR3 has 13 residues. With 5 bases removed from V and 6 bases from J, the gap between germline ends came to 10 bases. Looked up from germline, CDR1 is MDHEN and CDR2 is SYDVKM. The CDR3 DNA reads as TGTGCCAGCAGTCCAAACATGGATGAAAAACTGTTTTTT. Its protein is CASSPNMDEKLFF.

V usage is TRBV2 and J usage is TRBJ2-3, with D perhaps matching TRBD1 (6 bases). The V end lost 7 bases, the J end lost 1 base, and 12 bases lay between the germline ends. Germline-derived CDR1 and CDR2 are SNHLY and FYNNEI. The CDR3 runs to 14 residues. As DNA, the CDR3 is TGTGCCAGCAACAGGGCTCGTGGCACAGATACGCAGTATTTT. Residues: CASNRARGTDTQYF. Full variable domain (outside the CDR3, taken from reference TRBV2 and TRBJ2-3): EPEVTQTPSHQVTQMGQEVILRCVPISNHLYFYWYRQILGQKVEFLVSFYNNEISEKSEIFDDQFSVERPDGSNFTLKIRSTKLEDSAMYFCASNRARGTDTQYFGPGTRLTVL.

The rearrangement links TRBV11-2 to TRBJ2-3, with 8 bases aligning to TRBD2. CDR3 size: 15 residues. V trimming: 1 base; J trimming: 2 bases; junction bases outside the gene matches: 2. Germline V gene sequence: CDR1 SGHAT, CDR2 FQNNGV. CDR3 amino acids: CASSLAGGLTDTQYF. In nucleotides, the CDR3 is TGTGCCAGCAGCTTAGCGGGGGGGCTCACAGATACGCAGTATTTT. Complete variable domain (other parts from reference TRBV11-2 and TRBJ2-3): EAGVAQSPRYKIIEKRQSVAFWCNPISGHATLYWYQQILGQGPKLLIQFQNNGVVDDSQLPKDRFSAERLKGVDSTLKIQPAKLEDSAVYLCASSLAGGLTDTQYFGPGTRLTVL.

DNA of the CDR3: TGTGCCAGCAGCCGATCGGACAGACCAACCTACGAGCAGTACTTC. Encoded protein: CASSRSDRPTYEQYF. V gene TRBV7-9 combines with J gene TRBJ2-7; maybe TRBD1 (6 bases). Germline CDR1 reads SEHNR; CDR2 reads FQNEAQ (reference sequence). Trimming cost V 5 bases and J 2 bases, with 16 bases left between them. The CDR3 spans 15 residues. Filled out from reference TRBV7-9 and TRBJ2-7, the complete variable domain reads DTGVSQNPRHKITKRGQNVTFRCDPISEHNRLYWYRQTLGQGPEFLTYFQNEAQLEKSRLLSDRFSAERPKGSFSTLEIQRTEQGDSAMYLCASSRSDRPTYEQYFGPGTRLTVT.

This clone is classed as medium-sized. CDR3 in DNA: TGTGCCAGCAGCGTAGGGGACAGGGGGCTGTATGGCTACACCTTC. It translates to CASSVGDRGLYGYTF. This rearrangement joins TRBV9 to TRBJ1-2; 12 bases are a match to TRBD1. The J segment lost 5 bases and the V segment lost 0 bases, leaving 2 bases of the junction unmatched. Germline V gene data show CDR1 as SGDLS and CDR2 as YYNGEE. The CDR3 runs to 15 residues.

The CDR3 reads CASRKGQGVNQPQHF. The CDR3, as DNA: TGTGCCAGCAGGAAGGGACAGGGTGTCAATCAGCCCCAGCATTTT. This chain joins TRBV2 and TRBJ1-5; 9 nucleotides align to TRBD1. The V segment lost 6 bases and the J segment 3 bases; nucleotides outside the gene matches: 6. Per germline, CDR1 SNHLY and CDR2 FYNNEI. The CDR3 runs 15 residues.

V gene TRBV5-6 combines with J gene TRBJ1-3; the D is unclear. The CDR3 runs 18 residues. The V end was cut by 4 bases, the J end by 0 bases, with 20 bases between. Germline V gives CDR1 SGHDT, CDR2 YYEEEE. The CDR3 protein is CASSLPPIIESSGNTIYF. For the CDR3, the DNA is TGTGCCAGCAGCCTCCCCCCCATCATTGAGAGCTCTGGAAACACCATATATTTT. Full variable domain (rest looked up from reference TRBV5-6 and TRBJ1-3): DAGVTQSPTHLIKTRGQQVTLRCSPKSGHDTVSWYQQALGQGPQFIFQYYEEEERQRGNFPDRFSGHQFPNYSSELNVNALLLGDSALYLCASSLPPIIESSGNTIYFGEGSWLTVV.

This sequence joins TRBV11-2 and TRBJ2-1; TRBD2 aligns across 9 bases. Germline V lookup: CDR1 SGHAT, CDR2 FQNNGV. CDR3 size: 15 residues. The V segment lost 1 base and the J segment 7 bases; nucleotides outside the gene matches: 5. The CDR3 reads CASSLGLADLNEQFF. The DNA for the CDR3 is TGTGCCAGCAGCTTAGGACTAGCGGACCTTAATGAGCAGTTCTTC.

CDR3 sequence (DNA): TGTGCCAGCAGCGACCTCGGGGGGAGGAACACTGAAGCTTTCTTT. This gives the protein CASSDLGGRNTEAFF. This sequence joins TRBV7-9 and TRBJ1-1; the D gene is possibly TRBD1 (5 bases). V lost 5 bases and J 1 base, leaving 14 bases between the germline ends. This CDR3 has 15 residues. From germline, CDR1 is SEHNR and CDR2 FQNEAQ (reference sequence). Using reference TRBV7-9 and TRBJ1-1 for the parts outside the CDR3, the full variable domain is DTGVSQNPRHKITKRGQNVTFRCDPISEHNRLYWYRQTLGQGPEFLTYFQNEAQLEKSRLLSDRFSAERPKGSFSTLEIQRTEQGDSAMYLCASSDLGGRNTEAFFGQGTRLTVV.

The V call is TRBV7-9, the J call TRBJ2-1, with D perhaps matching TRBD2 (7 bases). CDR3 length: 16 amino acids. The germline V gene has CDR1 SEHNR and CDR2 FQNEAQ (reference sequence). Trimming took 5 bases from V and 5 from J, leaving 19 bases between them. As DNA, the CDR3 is TGTGCCAGCAGCCCCTGGCGGGGGCGGACTAACAATGAGCAGTTCTTC. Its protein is CASSPWRGRTNNEQFF.

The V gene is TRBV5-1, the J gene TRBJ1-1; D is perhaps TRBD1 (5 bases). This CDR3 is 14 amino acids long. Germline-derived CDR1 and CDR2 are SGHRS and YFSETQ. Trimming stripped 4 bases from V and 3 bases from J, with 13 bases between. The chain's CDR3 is CASSKEPGHTEAFF. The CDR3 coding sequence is TGCGCCAGCAGCAAAGAACCGGGACACACTGAAGCTTTCTTT.

The CDR3, as DNA: TGTGCCAGCAGCTTATCCAGCCGGGGGTACGAGCAGTACTTC. Translating it yields CASSLSSRGYEQYF. This chain uses TRBV11-2 with TRBJ2-7; possibly TRBD2 for D (6 bases). CDR1 and CDR2 from the germline V gene are SGHAT and FQNNGV. The germline V and J ends were trimmed by 2 bases and 4 bases, with 12 bases remaining between them. The length of the CDR3 is 14 residues.

This CDR3 is CASSDDQPQHF. The CDR3, as DNA: TGTGCCAGCAGCGACGATCAGCCCCAGCATTTT. The rearrangement links TRBV6-6 to TRBJ1-5; D uncertain. V dropped 6 bases and J dropped 5 bases, with 5 bases sitting between them. The CDR3 length is 11 residues. Germline-derived CDR1 and CDR2 are MNHNY and SVGAGI (reference sequence).

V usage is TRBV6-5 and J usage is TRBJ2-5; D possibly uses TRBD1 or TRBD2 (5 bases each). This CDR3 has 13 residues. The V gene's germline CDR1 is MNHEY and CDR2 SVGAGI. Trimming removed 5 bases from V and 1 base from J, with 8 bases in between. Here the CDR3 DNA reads TGTGCCAGCAGTCGGGACCTCCAAGAGACCCAGTACTTC. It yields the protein CASSRDLQETQYF.

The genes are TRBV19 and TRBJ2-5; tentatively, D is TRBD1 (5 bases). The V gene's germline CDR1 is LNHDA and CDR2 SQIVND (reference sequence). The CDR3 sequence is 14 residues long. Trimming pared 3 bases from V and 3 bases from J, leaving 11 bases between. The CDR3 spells CASSIGAEEETQYF. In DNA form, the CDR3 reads TGTGCCAGTAGTATTGGGGCAGAAGAAGAGACCCAGTACTTC.

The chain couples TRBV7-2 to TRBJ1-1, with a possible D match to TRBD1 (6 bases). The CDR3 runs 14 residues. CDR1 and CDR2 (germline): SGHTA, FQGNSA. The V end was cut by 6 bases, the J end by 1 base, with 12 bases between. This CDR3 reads CASSLDSRNTEAFF. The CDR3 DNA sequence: TGTGCCAGCAGTTTGGACAGCAGGAACACTGAAGCTTTCTTT.

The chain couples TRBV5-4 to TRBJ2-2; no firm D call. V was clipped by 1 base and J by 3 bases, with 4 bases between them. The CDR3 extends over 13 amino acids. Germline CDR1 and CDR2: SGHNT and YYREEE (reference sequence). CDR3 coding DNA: TGTGCCAGCAGCTTGTCAGACACCGGGGAGCTGTTTTTT. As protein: CASSLSDTGELFF.

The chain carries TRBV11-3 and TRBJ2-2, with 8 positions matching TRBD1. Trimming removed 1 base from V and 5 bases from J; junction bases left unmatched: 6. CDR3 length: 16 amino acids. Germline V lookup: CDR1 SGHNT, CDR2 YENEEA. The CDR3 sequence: CASSLGGRGLTGELFF. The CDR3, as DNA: TGTGCCAGCAGCTTAGGTGGCAGGGGGCTAACCGGGGAGCTGTTTTTT.